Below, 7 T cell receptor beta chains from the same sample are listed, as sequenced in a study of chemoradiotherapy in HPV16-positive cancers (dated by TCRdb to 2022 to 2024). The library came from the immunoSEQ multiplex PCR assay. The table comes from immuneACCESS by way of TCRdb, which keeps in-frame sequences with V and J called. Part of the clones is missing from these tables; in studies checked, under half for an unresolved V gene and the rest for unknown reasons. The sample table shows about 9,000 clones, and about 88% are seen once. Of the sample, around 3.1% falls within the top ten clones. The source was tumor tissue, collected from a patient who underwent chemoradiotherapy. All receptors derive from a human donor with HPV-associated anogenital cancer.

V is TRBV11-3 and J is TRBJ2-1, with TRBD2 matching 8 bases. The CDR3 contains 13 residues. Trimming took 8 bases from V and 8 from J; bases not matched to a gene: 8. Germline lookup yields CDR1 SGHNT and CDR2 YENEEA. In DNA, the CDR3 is TGTGCCAGCGGACTAGCCGGGGGATATGAGCAGTTCTTC. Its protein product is CASGLAGGYEQFF.

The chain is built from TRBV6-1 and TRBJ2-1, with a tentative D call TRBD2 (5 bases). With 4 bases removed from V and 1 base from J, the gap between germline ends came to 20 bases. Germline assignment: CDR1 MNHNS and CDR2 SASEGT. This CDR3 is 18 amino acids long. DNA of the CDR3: TGTGCCAGCAGTGTCCCAGGCGGGCAAGGGTTTTCCTACAATGAGCAGTTCTTC. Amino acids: CASSVPGGQGFSYNEQFF.

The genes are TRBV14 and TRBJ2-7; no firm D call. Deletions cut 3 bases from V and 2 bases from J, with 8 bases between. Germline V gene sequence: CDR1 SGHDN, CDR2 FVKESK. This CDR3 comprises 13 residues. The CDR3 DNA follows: TGTGCCAGCAGCCAGGGATTTGCCTACGAGCAGTACTTC. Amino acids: CASSQGFAYEQYF.

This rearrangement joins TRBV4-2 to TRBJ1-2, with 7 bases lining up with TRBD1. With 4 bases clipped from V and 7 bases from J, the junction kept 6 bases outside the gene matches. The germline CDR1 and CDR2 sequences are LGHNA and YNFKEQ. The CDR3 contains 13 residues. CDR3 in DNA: TGTGCCAGCAGCCGCGACAGGGATCGTGGCTACACCTTC. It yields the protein CASSRDRDRGYTF.

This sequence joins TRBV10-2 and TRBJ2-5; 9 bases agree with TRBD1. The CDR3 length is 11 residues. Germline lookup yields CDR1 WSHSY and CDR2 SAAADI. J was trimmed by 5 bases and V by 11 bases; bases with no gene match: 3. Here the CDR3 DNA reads TGCGCCGGCGGACAGGGGGAGACCCAGTACTTC. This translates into CAGGQGETQYF.

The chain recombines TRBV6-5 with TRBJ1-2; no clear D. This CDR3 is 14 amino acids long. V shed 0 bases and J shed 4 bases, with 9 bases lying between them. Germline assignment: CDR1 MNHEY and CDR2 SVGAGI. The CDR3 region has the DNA TGTGCCAGCAGTTACTCGCGTTCTTCCTATGGCTACACCTTC. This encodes CASSYSRSSYGYTF.

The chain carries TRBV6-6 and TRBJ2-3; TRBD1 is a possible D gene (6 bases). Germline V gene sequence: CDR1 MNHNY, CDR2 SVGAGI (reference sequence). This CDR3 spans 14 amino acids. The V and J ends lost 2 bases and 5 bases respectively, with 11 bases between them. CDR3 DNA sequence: TGTGCCAGCAGTTACAGGGGGTTTGGAGATACGCAGTATTTT. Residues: CASSYRGFGDTQYF.